Here is one T cell receptor beta chain with its context. The sample originates from a study of control samples from healthy donors and cancer patients. Profiling relied on immunoSEQ multiplex PCR, and the TCRdb table lists in-frame clones only, not all of them. The sample shows around 100,000 clones, roughly 87% of them seen only once. Germline V gene data show CDR1 as SGHRS and CDR2 as YFSETQ. This CDR3 is built from 16 residues. Trimming left V 0 bases short and J 0 bases short, with 7 bases between. This chain joins TRBV5-1 and TRBJ2-6; D is unresolved. Material: blood. The sequence was obtained from a woman in her 50s in good health. Here the CDR3 DNA reads TGCGCCAGCAGCTTGGATTACAGCTCTGGGGCCAACGTCCTGACTTTC. Amino acids: CASSLDYSSGANVLTF. Filled out from reference TRBV5-1 and TRBJ2-6, the complete variable domain reads KAGVTQTPRYLIKTRGQQVTLSCSPISGHRSVSWYQQTPGQGLQFLFEYFSETQRNKGNFPGRFSGRQFSNSRSEMNVSTLELGDSALYLCASSLDYSSGANVLTFGAGSRLTVL.